This is a list of T cell receptor beta chains from one sample in a study of T cells in Graves' hyperthyroidism and ophthalmopathy. Each CDR3 protein is one row after TCRdb ran MiXCR on the multiplex PCR reads. The sample shows 150,000 to 200,000 distinct CDR3 sequences, 17% of them seen only once. The sequencing input was blood. The receptors were sampled from a woman in her fifties or sixties with Graves' hyperthyroidism. Each CDR3 is given with its conserved first and last residue. The order of the fields is V gene, D gene, CDR3 protein. D genes are given only for firm matches.

>TRBV7-9|TRBD1
CASSLGILRDRGLGEQYF
>TRBV6-2/TRBV6-3|NA
CASTQGNSNQPQHF
>TRBV5-1|NA
CASSTAYNSPLHF
>TRBV5-1|NA
CASSSLLDLTYQETQYF
>TRBV11-2|NA
CASSFLQARGANVLTF
>TRBV19|TRBD1
CAGSRGQGVIFEKLFF
>TRBV20-1|NA
CSALPPSSYEQYF
>TRBV5-1|NA
CASSLSDGFNEQFF
>TRBV20-1|NA
CSARTDNEKLFF
>TRBV12-3/TRBV12-4|TRBD2
CASSLVLAGEDEQFF
>TRBV2|NA
CASSEWASNQPQHF
>TRBV7-9|NA
CASSLDRTDTGELFF
>TRBV6-2/TRBV6-3|TRBD1
CASRPGTGGFSGYTF
>TRBV12-3/TRBV12-4|NA
CASSLDLEGAEAFF
>TRBV25-1|NA
CASTYMNTEAFF
>TRBV6-1|TRBD1
CAVHRGKGNTIYF
>TRBV12-3/TRBV12-4|TRBD1
CASPAGQGAYTEAFF
>TRBV6-5|NA
CASSYGPPNQPQHF
>TRBV5-1|NA
CASSGQTAGNEKLFF
>TRBV3-1|TRBD1
CASTPLTGGTEAFF
>TRBV12-3/TRBV12-4|NA
CASSPRPRAQRNPNTIYF
>TRBV6-2/TRBV6-3|NA
CASGPPGDLGVFF